The 5 T cell receptor beta chains in this list originate from one sample, sequenced in a study of T-cell reconstitution after alpha-beta-depleted transplantation in children. This sample's TCRbeta library carried unique molecular identifier barcodes. One entry per CDR3 protein, called by TCRdb with MiXCR from the PCR reads. This sample has 600,000 to 700,000 distinct CDR3 sequences, with approximately 15% found just once. The specimen comprised PBMCs from the stem cell graft donor, sampled from the stem cell graft. All receptors come from a human donor who donated a stem cell graft to a child with acute myeloid leukemia.

This clonotype was detected ten times or more. The chain has TRBV20-1 and TRBJ2-3; a possible D gene is TRBD2 (7 bases). The germline gives CDR1 DFQATT, CDR2 SNEGSKA (reference sequence). This CDR3 region has 15 residues. V gave up 7 bases and J gave up 0 bases, with 17 bases separating them. The CDR3 DNA reads as TGCAGTGTCAGTAGGGGGGGAGGTAGCACAGATACGCAGTATTTT. Translated, it gives CSVSRGGGSTDTQYF.

This clonotype was picked up one time. A single base separates this from a much larger clone, so it may be a read error. The chain carries TRBV5-5 and TRBJ1-2, with unresolved D. This CDR3 comprises 13 residues. Germline loops: CDR1 SGHKS, CDR2 YYEKEE (reference sequence). V lost 2 bases to trimming and J lost 9 bases, with 14 bases between them. DNA for the CDR3: TGTGCCAGCAGCTTCGGCCAGGACGGTCGCTACACCTTC. It translates to CASSFGQDGRYTF. Looking up the rest from reference TRBV5-5 and TRBJ1-2 gives the full variable domain: DAGVTQSPTHLIKTRGQQVTLRCSPISGHKSVSWYQQVLGQGPQFIFQYYEKEERGRGNFPDRFSARQFPNYSSELNVNALLLGDSALYLCASSFGQDGRYTFGSGTRLTVV.

In its sample, this clonotype was seen many times. This chain joins TRBV20-1 and TRBJ1-5; 9 nucleotides align to TRBD1. The ends lost 3 bases at V and 8 bases at J; junction bases unmatched: 17. The CDR3 spans 17 residues. CDR1 and CDR2 from the germline V gene are DFQATT and SNEGSKA (reference sequence). DNA of the CDR3: TGCAGTGCTAGGTCCGGGACAGGGAGGAAGGTTCGGGAGCCCCAGCATTTT. Translated, it gives CSARSGTGRKVREPQHF.

This clonotype was found a few times. V gene TRBV12-3 or TRBV12-4 combines with J gene TRBJ2-7; unclear D gene. Trimming cost V 4 bases and J 6 bases, with 16 bases left between them. The CDR3 is 14 residues long. CDR3 sequence reads: CASSSPARIGEQYF. The CDR3 DNA sequence: TGTGCCAGCAGTTCCCCGGCGAGGATCGGCGAGCAGTACTTC.

Concerning this clonotype itself: A much larger clonotype is one base distant, so this may be a read error. The rearrangement uses TRBV20-1 and TRBJ1-4; 9 nucleotides agree with TRBD1. The CDR3 is 17 residues long. Germline-derived CDR1 and CDR2 are DFQATT and SNEGSKA (reference sequence). The CDR3, as DNA: TGCTGTGCTAGAGATCCAGCTGGGACAGGGACTAATGAAAAACTGTTTTTT. Translating gives CCARDPAGTGTNEKLFF.